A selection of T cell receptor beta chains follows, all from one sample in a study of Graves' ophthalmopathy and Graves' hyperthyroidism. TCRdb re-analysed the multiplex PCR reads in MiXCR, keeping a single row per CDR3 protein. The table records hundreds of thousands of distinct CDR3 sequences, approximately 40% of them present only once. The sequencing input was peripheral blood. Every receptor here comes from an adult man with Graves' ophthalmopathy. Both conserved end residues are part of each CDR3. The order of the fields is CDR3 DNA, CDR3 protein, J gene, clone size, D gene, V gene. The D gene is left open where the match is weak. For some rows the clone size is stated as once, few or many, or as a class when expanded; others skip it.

CDR3nt: TGCAGTGCTAGAGCAGGGGGCTTGGGCTACACCTTC
CDR3aa: CSARAGGLGYTF
j_gene: TRBJ1-2
abundance: .
d_gene: TRBD1
v_gene: TRBV20-1

CDR3nt: TGTGCCAGCAGCCAACCGACTAGCGGGGGCTACGAGCAGTACTTC
CDR3aa: CASSQPTSGGYEQYF
j_gene: TRBJ2-7
abundance: .
d_gene: TRBD2
v_gene: TRBV11-2

CDR3nt: TGTGCCAGCAGCGTGGGGGGGCTAGCAAGCGAGCAGTACTTC
CDR3aa: CASSVGGLASEQYF
j_gene: TRBJ2-7
abundance: few
d_gene: .
v_gene: TRBV5-4

CDR3nt: TGTGCCAGCCTTAGCCAGACAGCAACTAATGAAAAACTGTTTTTT
CDR3aa: CASLSQTATNEKLFF
j_gene: TRBJ1-4
abundance: .
d_gene: .
v_gene: TRBV19

CDR3nt: TGTGCCAGCTTCGGGAGACGGGAGCTGTTTTTT
CDR3aa: CASFGRRELFF
j_gene: TRBJ2-2
abundance: .
d_gene: .
v_gene: TRBV2

CDR3nt: TGCGCCAGCAGCCCAGCCCGGGCAGGCCCTAACTATGGCTACACCTTC
CDR3aa: CASSPARAGPNYGYTF
j_gene: TRBJ1-2
abundance: .
d_gene: .
v_gene: TRBV25-1

CDR3nt: TGCAGTGCTATCAGGGGTTACGAGCAGTACTTC
CDR3aa: CSAIRGYEQYF
j_gene: TRBJ2-7
abundance: few
d_gene: .
v_gene: TRBV20-1

CDR3nt: TGCAGCGCGACGAGTCGGGAGGGAATAGGAAAACTGTTTTTT
CDR3aa: CSATSREGIGKLFF
j_gene: TRBJ1-4
abundance: .
d_gene: .
v_gene: TRBV29-1

CDR3nt: TGTGCCAGCAGCTTAGTATCCAGCCACGCGGCGTACTATGGCTACACCTTC
CDR3aa: CASSLVSSHAAYYGYTF
j_gene: TRBJ1-2
abundance: .
d_gene: .
v_gene: TRBV7-2

CDR3nt: TGTGCCAGCAGAAAGACTAGCGGGGAGGGCACCGGGGAGCTGTTTTTT
CDR3aa: CASRKTSGEGTGELFF
j_gene: TRBJ2-2
abundance: .
d_gene: TRBD2
v_gene: TRBV6-5

CDR3nt: TGTGCCAGCAGCCCCAGCGGGGGGTTTGGGGCCAACGTCCTGACTTTC
CDR3aa: CASSPSGGFGANVLTF
j_gene: TRBJ2-6
abundance: .
d_gene: TRBD2
v_gene: TRBV9

CDR3nt: TGTGCCAGCAGCAGCATAGGGAGGGAGAACGAGCAGTACTTC
CDR3aa: CASSSIGRENEQYF
j_gene: TRBJ2-7
abundance: few
d_gene: TRBD2
v_gene: TRBV12-3/TRBV12-4

CDR3nt: TGTGCCAGCAGCGGAACAAGACAGGGCTCCTTAGAGACCCAGTACTTC
CDR3aa: CASSGTRQGSLETQYF
j_gene: TRBJ2-5
abundance: few
d_gene: TRBD1
v_gene: TRBV7-2

CDR3nt: TGTGCCAGCGCCCCAAGGGGAAGGGACACTGAAGCTTTCTTT
CDR3aa: CASAPRGRDTEAFF
j_gene: TRBJ1-1
abundance: .
d_gene: .
v_gene: TRBV25-1

CDR3nt: TGTGCCACCAGTGACAGTAACAGGGGACCGAACACCGGGGAGCTGTTTTTT
CDR3aa: CATSDSNRGPNTGELFF
j_gene: TRBJ2-2
abundance: many
d_gene: TRBD1
v_gene: TRBV24-1

CDR3nt: TGTGCCAGCAGCCTTCGAGCGGGAGGTGACGAGCAGTACTTC
CDR3aa: CASSLRAGGDEQYF
j_gene: TRBJ2-7
abundance: .
d_gene: TRBD2
v_gene: TRBV14

CDR3nt: TGTGCCAGCGACAGGGGGCTTAGAGGAACTGAAGCTTTCTTT
CDR3aa: CASDRGLRGTEAFF
j_gene: TRBJ1-1
abundance: .
d_gene: TRBD1
v_gene: TRBV10-3

CDR3nt: TGTGCCAGCACCTATAAGGGGAGGACAACTGAAGCTTTCTTT
CDR3aa: CASTYKGRTTEAFF
j_gene: TRBJ1-1
abundance: .
d_gene: .
v_gene: TRBV3-1

CDR3nt: TGTGCCACCAGCAGGGAACTGACAGGGGATGAGCTGTTTTTT
CDR3aa: CATSRELTGDELFF
j_gene: TRBJ2-2
abundance: many
d_gene: TRBD1
v_gene: TRBV15

CDR3nt: TGTGCCACCAGCAGAGTGAGGCGGGACAGGGGCGGGTCGGCTGGCTACACCTTC
CDR3aa: CATSRVRRDRGGSAGYTF
j_gene: TRBJ1-2
abundance: .
d_gene: TRBD1
v_gene: TRBV15

CDR3nt: TGTGCCAGCAGCCAGGGACAGGTACTCGGCACCTTC
CDR3aa: CASSQGQVLGTF
j_gene: TRBJ1-2
abundance: .
d_gene: TRBD1
v_gene: TRBV4-2

CDR3nt: TGTGCCAGCAGTTATACGACAGGGGGTCCCTACGAGCAGTACTTC
CDR3aa: CASSYTTGGPYEQYF
j_gene: TRBJ2-7
abundance: few
d_gene: TRBD1
v_gene: TRBV7-9

CDR3nt: TGTGCCAGCAGTTACATGGCGGCAGCGCTTTCCTACGAGCAGTACTTC
CDR3aa: CASSYMAAALSYEQYF
j_gene: TRBJ2-7
abundance: .
d_gene: .
v_gene: TRBV7-9

CDR3nt: TGTGCCAGCTCCCGGGCAGATGGCTACACCTTC
CDR3aa: CASSRADGYTF
j_gene: TRBJ1-2
abundance: .
d_gene: .
v_gene: TRBV6-5

CDR3nt: TGTGCCAGCAGCTTAGTAGGGACAGGGGATCAGCCCCAGCATTTT
CDR3aa: CASSLVGTGDQPQHF
j_gene: TRBJ1-5
abundance: few
d_gene: TRBD1
v_gene: TRBV24-1

CDR3nt: TGTGCCAGCAGCAAGACAGGGATTCAAGAGACCCAGTACTTC
CDR3aa: CASSKTGIQETQYF
j_gene: TRBJ2-5
abundance: .
d_gene: TRBD1
v_gene: TRBV9

CDR3nt: TGTGCCAGCAGTAACACGGACAAGAACACTGAAGCTTTCTTT
CDR3aa: CASSNTDKNTEAFF
j_gene: TRBJ1-1
abundance: .
d_gene: .
v_gene: TRBV7-9

CDR3nt: TGTGCCAGCAGGCTTGACAGGGGATGGGAGACCCAGTACTTC
CDR3aa: CASRLDRGWETQYF
j_gene: TRBJ2-5
abundance: few
d_gene: TRBD1
v_gene: TRBV2

CDR3nt: TGCAGCGTTGTACTAGCGGAAGACGGGGGCGGGGAGCTGTACTTC
CDR3aa: CSVVLAEDGGGELYF
j_gene: TRBJ2-7
abundance: .
d_gene: TRBD2
v_gene: TRBV29-1

CDR3nt: TGTGCCAGCAGCTTTGGCCTTCACGGACAGGGTGGTGGCTACACCTTC
CDR3aa: CASSFGLHGQGGGYTF
j_gene: TRBJ1-2
abundance: .
d_gene: TRBD1
v_gene: TRBV5-4

CDR3nt: TGTGCCAGCAGCTCGATGGGGGCCCTGAACACTGAAGCTTTCTTT
CDR3aa: CASSSMGALNTEAFF
j_gene: TRBJ1-1
abundance: few
d_gene: .
v_gene: TRBV5-5

CDR3nt: TGTGCCAGCAGCCATACTAGCGGGGGCTTTCAAGAGACCCAGTACTTC
CDR3aa: CASSHTSGGFQETQYF
j_gene: TRBJ2-5
abundance: few
d_gene: TRBD2
v_gene: TRBV7-2

CDR3nt: TGTGCTAGGAGAGCGGGGGACGGCCCCTACGAGCAGTACTTC
CDR3aa: CARRAGDGPYEQYF
j_gene: TRBJ2-7
abundance: .
d_gene: TRBD2
v_gene: TRBV12-5

CDR3nt: TGCGCCAGCAGCCAAGATGACAGCTTCAATCAGCCCCAGCATTTT
CDR3aa: CASSQDDSFNQPQHF
j_gene: TRBJ1-5
abundance: few
d_gene: .
v_gene: TRBV4-3

CDR3nt: TGCAGTGCAATAGGGGAATCACCCCTCCACTTT
CDR3aa: CSAIGESPLHF
j_gene: TRBJ1-6
abundance: many
d_gene: .
v_gene: TRBV20-1

CDR3nt: TGCAGCGTCATAGGCGGGGGGGCAGGTACTGAAAAACTGTTTTTT
CDR3aa: CSVIGGGAGTEKLFF
j_gene: TRBJ1-4
abundance: .
d_gene: .
v_gene: TRBV29-1

CDR3nt: TGTGCCAGTAGTACGCGTGGAACCGGGGAGCTGTTTTTT
CDR3aa: CASSTRGTGELFF
j_gene: TRBJ2-2
abundance: many
d_gene: .
v_gene: TRBV19

CDR3nt: TGTGCCAGCAGCGCGCTTGGAGACAGGGACTACGAGCAGTACTTC
CDR3aa: CASSALGDRDYEQYF
j_gene: TRBJ2-7
abundance: .
d_gene: TRBD1
v_gene: TRBV7-8

CDR3nt: TGTGCCAGCGCTAGCGGGGGCTACGAGCAGTACTTC
CDR3aa: CASASGGYEQYF
j_gene: TRBJ2-7
abundance: .
d_gene: TRBD2
v_gene: TRBV28

CDR3nt: TGTGCCATCACGAGAGCGGGCGGAAACACCTTC
CDR3aa: CAITRAGGNTF
j_gene: TRBJ1-2
abundance: .
d_gene: .
v_gene: TRBV10-3

CDR3nt: TGTGCCATCAGTGAGTCTGCTGGGGACAATCAGCCCCAGCATTTT
CDR3aa: CAISESAGDNQPQHF
j_gene: TRBJ1-5
abundance: .
d_gene: .
v_gene: TRBV10-3

CDR3nt: TGCAGTGCTGGAGACGGGGGCAGGGAGACCCAGTACTTC
CDR3aa: CSAGDGGRETQYF
j_gene: TRBJ2-5
abundance: .
d_gene: .
v_gene: TRBV20-1

CDR3nt: TGCAGCGCTGGACAGGACGCAACTAATGAAAAACTGTTTTTT
CDR3aa: CSAGQDATNEKLFF
j_gene: TRBJ1-4
abundance: .
d_gene: TRBD1
v_gene: TRBV29-1

CDR3nt: TGTGCCATCAGGCGGACAGCGAGGAGCTACGAGCAGTACTTC
CDR3aa: CAIRRTARSYEQYF
j_gene: TRBJ2-7
abundance: .
d_gene: .
v_gene: TRBV10-3

CDR3nt: TGTGCCAGCAGCTTGGCCACGGGTTCTGCTGAAGCTTTCTTT
CDR3aa: CASSLATGSAEAFF
j_gene: TRBJ1-1
abundance: .
d_gene: .
v_gene: TRBV5-4

CDR3nt: TGCGCCAGCAGTGACTCGGTCGCCGGGGAGCTGTTTTTT
CDR3aa: CASSDSVAGELFF
j_gene: TRBJ2-2
abundance: many
d_gene: .
v_gene: TRBV10-1

CDR3nt: TGCAGCGCAAAACTAGCGGGAGGTTTCTCCTACGAGCAGTACTTC
CDR3aa: CSAKLAGGFSYEQYF
j_gene: TRBJ2-7
abundance: few
d_gene: TRBD2
v_gene: TRBV20-1

CDR3nt: TGTGCCAGCAGCTTAGCGCAAAGCGCCGAGCAGTACTTC
CDR3aa: CASSLAQSAEQYF
j_gene: TRBJ2-7
abundance: .
d_gene: .
v_gene: TRBV7-9

CDR3nt: TGTGCCAGCACCGAACTCGGGGGGCGCACAGAGACCCAGTACTTC
CDR3aa: CASTELGGRTETQYF
j_gene: TRBJ2-5
abundance: few
d_gene: .
v_gene: TRBV7-9

CDR3nt: TGTGCCAGTAGTACGACCCAGCAAGAGACCCAGTACTTC
CDR3aa: CASSTTQQETQYF
j_gene: TRBJ2-5
abundance: many
d_gene: .
v_gene: TRBV19

CDR3nt: TGTGCCACCAGCAGAGATCGGGGAGCTGGGGAGACCCAGTACTTC
CDR3aa: CATSRDRGAGETQYF
j_gene: TRBJ2-5
abundance: .
d_gene: .
v_gene: TRBV15

CDR3nt: TGCAGCGTTGATGGGGGGAACGGGGAGCTGTTTTTT
CDR3aa: CSVDGGNGELFF
j_gene: TRBJ2-2
abundance: many
d_gene: .
v_gene: TRBV29-1

CDR3nt: TGCAGCTTACGATTCGGACAGGGGGCGTTTGCTGGCTACACCTTC
CDR3aa: CSLRFGQGAFAGYTF
j_gene: TRBJ1-2
abundance: .
d_gene: TRBD1
v_gene: TRBV29-1

CDR3nt: TGTGCCAGCAGCCCCGCCGGCCGTGGGGTTTCAGGGGAGCTGTTTTTT
CDR3aa: CASSPAGRGVSGELFF
j_gene: TRBJ2-2
abundance: few
d_gene: .
v_gene: TRBV7-2

CDR3nt: TGTGCCACCAGCAGAGACGCATTGGGGGGGGGCTACACCTTC
CDR3aa: CATSRDALGGGYTF
j_gene: TRBJ1-2
abundance: few
d_gene: .
v_gene: TRBV15

CDR3nt: TGTGCCAGCAGTGATTTTCATCTCTCCCCGACAGGGTCGGGGTATGGCTACACCTTC
CDR3aa: CASSDFHLSPTGSGYGYTF
j_gene: TRBJ1-2
abundance: few
d_gene: TRBD1
v_gene: TRBV2

CDR3nt: TGTGCCAGTAGTACACAGGGCGCCTACGTCCTGACTTTC
CDR3aa: CASSTQGAYVLTF
j_gene: TRBJ2-6
abundance: .
d_gene: .
v_gene: TRBV19

CDR3nt: TGTGCCAGCAGGACACATCGCCCATCCTACGAGCAGTACTTC
CDR3aa: CASRTHRPSYEQYF
j_gene: TRBJ2-7
abundance: .
d_gene: .
v_gene: TRBV9

CDR3nt: TGTGCCATCAGTGACGGCAGGCAAGAGACCCAGTACTTC
CDR3aa: CAISDGRQETQYF
j_gene: TRBJ2-5
abundance: many
d_gene: .
v_gene: TRBV10-3